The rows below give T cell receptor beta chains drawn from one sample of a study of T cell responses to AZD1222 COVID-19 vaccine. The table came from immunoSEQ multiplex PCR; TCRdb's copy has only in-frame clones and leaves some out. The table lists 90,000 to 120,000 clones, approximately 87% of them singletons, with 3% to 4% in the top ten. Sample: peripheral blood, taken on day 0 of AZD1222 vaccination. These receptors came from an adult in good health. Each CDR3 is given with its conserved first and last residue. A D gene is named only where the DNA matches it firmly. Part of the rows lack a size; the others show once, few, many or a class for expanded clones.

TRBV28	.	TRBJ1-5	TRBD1	TGTGCCAGCAGTTTAGGGGGAGGGGGCGATCAGCCCCAGCATTTT	CASSLGGGGDQPQHF
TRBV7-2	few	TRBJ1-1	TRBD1	TGTGCCAGCAGCCGCAGACAGGGGAGGACTGAAGCTTTCTTT	CASSRRQGRTEAFF
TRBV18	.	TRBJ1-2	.	TGTGCCAGCTCACCACGGCGGCAGGGCAACCCCTATGGCTACACCTTC	CASSPRRQGNPYGYTF
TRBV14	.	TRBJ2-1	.	TGTGCCAGCAGCCAGGGGAATAACAATGAGCAGTTCTTC	CASSQGNNNEQFF
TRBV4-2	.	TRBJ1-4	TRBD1	TGTGCCAGCAGCCAACCGGACAGGGGGCAGTATGAAAAACTGTTTTTT	CASSQPDRGQYEKLFF
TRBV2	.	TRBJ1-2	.	TGTGCCAGCAGTGAAGCGAGGGTTGGTGGCTACACCTTC	CASSEARVGGYTF
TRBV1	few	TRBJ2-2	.	TGCACCAGCAGCCACAGGGCCTGGACTATAAACACCGGGGAGCTGTTTTTT	CTSSHRAWTINTGELFF
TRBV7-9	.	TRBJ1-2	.	TGTGCCAGCAGCCCGATAAAGAGGTCTAACTATGGCTACACCTTC	CASSPIKRSNYGYTF
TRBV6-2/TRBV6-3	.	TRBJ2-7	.	TGTGCCAGCAGCCCGCCCTGGGAAACCTACGAGCAGTACTTC	CASSPPWETYEQYF
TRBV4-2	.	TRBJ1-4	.	TGTGCCAGCAGCCAAGAAATGACGGTCGGTAATGAAAAACTGTTTTTT	CASSQEMTVGNEKLFF
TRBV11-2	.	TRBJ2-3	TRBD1	TGTGCCAGCACACCGGGGACAGGGGGTGGTACAGATACGCAGTATTTT	CASTPGTGGGTDTQYF
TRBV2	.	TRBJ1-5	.	TGTGCCAGCAGTGAATTCAGGGAGGGCAATCAGCCCCAGCATTTT	CASSEFREGNQPQHF
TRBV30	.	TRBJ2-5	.	TGTGCCTGGAGTGTTGGGGGGTCCCGGGAGACCCAGTACTTC	CAWSVGGSRETQYF
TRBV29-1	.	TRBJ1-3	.	TGCAGCGTTCAGCCCCGGGACGGTGTCTCTGGAAACACCATATATTTT	CSVQPRDGVSGNTIYF